This entry concerns a single T cell receptor (beta chain). These data are taken from a study of blood T cell repertoires in COVID-19. As for the study in general: The study drew acute and convalescent COVID-19 samples from the United States, Italy and Spain. In each case, the material was cDNA or gDNA derived from T cells, B-cell-depleted T cells, or PBMCs.

J lost 7 bases, V lost 4 bases, and 5 bases had no gene match. Per germline, CDR1 SGHRS and CDR2 YFSETQ. The length of the CDR3 is 14 residues. The repertoire was sequenced with immunoSEQ multiplex PCR; TCRdb's copy has only in-frame clones and lacks some. Seen here are roughly 200,000 clones, about 83% observed once, and the top ten hold about 18%. The receptor comes from a person aged 70 to 79 with COVID-19, enrolled during active disease. Sequences were obtained from peripheral blood. This chain joins TRBV5-1 and TRBJ1-3; 10 bases are shared with TRBD1. The DNA for the CDR3 is TGCGCCAGCAGCCAGACAGGGGGCGCGAACACCATATATTTT. The encoded protein is CASSQTGGANTIYF.